This TCR beta chain was documented in a study of identical twins. The study's findings and limits: Invariant MAIT and iNKT cells are populations that could partly confound zero-insertion analyses.

Germline CDR1 is DFQATT and CDR2 is SNEGSKA (reference sequence). Trimming removed 0 bases at V and 1 base at J, with 12 bases between. This CDR3 is built from 15 residues. About this clonotype: Its specificity is unknown.

TCRdb passed the 5' RACE reads through MiXCR, listing each CDR3 protein once. Of 400,000 to 500,000 distinct CDR3 sequences in the sample, around 20% were seen once. The origin of this receptor is a man aged 50-59 years in good health. The V and J genes are TRBV20-1 and TRBJ1-1; D possibly corresponds to TRBD1 (6 bases). The specimen sequenced was naive T cells sorted from blood. CDR3 bases: TGCAGTGCTAGAGACCCCCGGACAGCGAACACTGAAGCTTTCTTT. This encodes CSARDPRTANTEAFF.